One and the same sample provided the 28 T cell receptor beta chains below, sequenced in a study of cytomegalovirus exposure and HLA in healthy donors. The data were produced by immunoSEQ multiplex PCR, yet TCRdb's version contains in-frame clones alone and is incomplete. This table has 150,000 to 200,000 clones, roughly 80% appearing once. Sequencing was performed on PBMCs. The receptors shown here come from a man younger than 40 in good health and CMV-seropositive.

This chain joins TRBV7-8 and TRBJ2-1; TRBD1 agrees at 7 bases. This CDR3 contains 15 residues. V shed 4 bases and J 9 bases; nucleotides not matched to a gene: 12. Germline V CDR1 and CDR2: SGHVS, FQNEAQ. CDR3 in DNA: TGTGCCAGCAGCTCTACAGGGGCCTCTGGGGCTGAGCAGTTCTTC. Encoded protein: CASSSTGASGAEQFF.

V usage is TRBV5-1 and J usage is TRBJ2-5; perhaps TRBD1 as D (6 bases). V lost 5 bases, J lost 2 bases, and 13 bases lay in between. This CDR3 contains 14 residues. Germline V gene sequence: CDR1 SGHRS, CDR2 YFSETQ. CDR3 loop: CASRKERGQETQYF. DNA for the CDR3: TGCGCCAGCAGAAAAGAGAGGGGGCAAGAGACCCAGTACTTC.

CDR3 region: CASSLGEEGNEQFF. The CDR3 nucleotides read TGTGCCAGCAGCTTGGGGGAGGAGGGCAATGAGCAGTTCTTC. The V call is TRBV11-3, the J call TRBJ2-1, with a weak D call TRBD2 (6 bases). Germline CDR1 reads SGHNT; CDR2 reads YENEEA. The V end was cut by 3 bases, the J end by 6 bases, with 12 bases between. The CDR3 length is 14 residues.

The gene calls are TRBV7-6 and TRBJ2-7; perhaps TRBD2 as D (6 bases). In germline, CDR1 is SGHVS, CDR2 FNYEAQ. Trimming stripped 5 bases from V and 6 bases from J, with 17 bases between. This CDR3 region has 14 residues. The CDR3 sequence: CASSPRGGYGEQYF. DNA of the CDR3: TGTGCCAGCAGCCCCCGCGGAGGGTATGGCGAGCAGTACTTC.

V gene TRBV7-2 combines with J gene TRBJ2-1; a weak D match, TRBD1 (6 bases). There are 14 residues in the CDR3. The V end was cut by 1 base, the J end by 2 bases, with 6 bases between. The germline CDR1 and CDR2 sequences are SGHTA and FQGNSA. CDR3 residues: CASSLGTAYNEQFF. The CDR3 bases are TGTGCCAGCAGCTTAGGGACAGCCTACAATGAGCAGTTCTTC.

A few counts support this clone. The V call is TRBV27, the J call TRBJ2-5; 10 bases fit TRBD2. This CDR3 comprises 16 residues. V gave up 3 bases and J gave up 0 bases; unmatched junction bases: 4. Germline V gene sequence: CDR1 MNHEY, CDR2 SMNVEV (reference sequence). The CDR3 DNA reads TGTGCCAGCAGTTTTGGTAGCGGGGGGTACCAAGAGACCCAGTACTTC. Protein sequence: CASSFGSGGYQETQYF.

The chain uses TRBV18 and TRBJ2-5; 8 bases map to TRBD1. The germline CDR1 and CDR2 sequences are KGHSH and LQKENI. CDR3 length: 13 residues. V lost 3 bases to trimming and J lost 5 bases; unmatched junction nucleotides: 2. CDR3 nucleotides: TGTGCCAGCTCACCGACAGGGGTGGAGACCCAGTACTTC. It encodes CASSPTGVETQYF.

DNA for the CDR3: TGTGCCAGCAGCTTAGCGTCCGGGGGTGAGCAGTTCTTC. Its translation is CASSLASGGEQFF. The chain has TRBV7-9 and TRBJ2-1, with D perhaps matching TRBD2 (6 bases). Per germline, CDR1 SEHNR and CDR2 FQNEAQ (reference sequence). This CDR3 region has 13 residues. V was trimmed by 0 bases and J by 9 bases, leaving 9 bases between them.

The chain joins TRBV7-3 to TRBJ2-3, with D tentatively TRBD1 (6 bases). The CDR3 sequence is 15 residues long. V lost 5 bases, J lost 4 bases, and 16 bases lay in between. Looked up from germline, CDR1 is SGHTA and CDR2 is FQGTGA. The DNA for the CDR3 is TGTGCCAGCAGCCCGTTAGCAGGGGCCCCAGATACGCAGTATTTT. Translating it yields CASSPLAGAPDTQYF.

This clone was seen just once. The genes are TRBV19 and TRBJ2-1, with 7 nucleotides matching TRBD2. The CDR3 runs to 20 residues. V trimming: 4 bases; J trimming: 1 base; junction bases outside the gene matches: 19. Germline CDR1 reads LNHDA; CDR2 reads SQIVND (reference sequence). The DNA of the CDR3 is TGTGCCAGTAGTAACCACCATCGGGAGGTCCCTCCGGGGTCCTACAATGAGCAGTTCTTC. It specifies CASSNHHREVPPGSYNEQFF.

This clone was detected once. The chain is built from TRBV6-6 and TRBJ2-1, with 7 bases aligning to TRBD2. The junction had 5 bases not matched to a gene; V was cut back by 0 bases and J by 3 bases. The CDR3 covers 16 residues. Germline values: CDR1 MNHNY, CDR2 SVGAGI (reference sequence). The CDR3 sequence: CASSYSWGGNYNEQFF. CDR3 DNA: TGTGCCAGCAGTTACTCATGGGGGGGGAACTACAATGAGCAGTTCTTC.

The gene calls are TRBV28 and TRBJ2-1; TRBD2 is a possible D gene (7 bases). CDR1 is MDHEN and CDR2 is SYDVKM in the germline V gene. The length of the CDR3 is 16 residues. The germline V and J ends were trimmed by 5 bases and 5 bases, with 19 bases remaining between them. The CDR3 region has the DNA TGTGCCAGCAGTAGCCTAGGGGGGGGCAGGAACAATGAGCAGTTCTTC. The encoded protein is CASSSLGGGRNNEQFF.

CDR3 loop: CASSTSTDTQYF. DNA of the CDR3: TGTGCCAGCTCGACTAGCACAGATACGCAGTATTTT. This chain uses TRBV18 with TRBJ2-3; no clear D. The CDR3 has 12 amino acids. Germline CDR1 and CDR2: KGHSH and LQKENI. V was clipped by 6 bases and J by 0 bases, with 4 bases between them.

This clone was detected once. V and J are TRBV7-9 and TRBJ2-5; D possibly corresponds to TRBD1 (7 bases). Germline CDR1 SEHNR, CDR2 FQNEAQ (reference sequence). V lost 6 bases and J lost 1, with 21 bases in between. The CDR3 contains 17 residues. The CDR3, as DNA: TGTGCCAGCAGTCAGCCCCCGAGTCAGGGGGGCCAAGAGACCCAGTACTTC. As protein: CASSQPPSQGGQETQYF.

The chain joins TRBV6-1 to TRBJ1-1; tentative D call: TRBD1 (5 bases). Germline V gene data show CDR1 as MNHNS and CDR2 as SASEGT. The V end lost 7 bases, the J end lost 1 base, and 13 bases lay between the germline ends. The CDR3 runs 14 residues. The CDR3 nucleotides read TGTGCCAGCAACGCACAGGCGGCGAACACTGAAGCTTTCTTT. Its translation is CASNAQAANTEAFF.

J is TRBJ2-3 and V is TRBV27, with 9 bases aligning to TRBD1. The CDR3 is made up of 16 amino acids. The V gene's germline CDR1 is MNHEY and CDR2 SMNVEV (reference sequence). J lost 0 bases, V lost 5 bases, and 6 bases had no gene match. The CDR3 region has the DNA TGTGCCAGCAGTCCCTGGGACAGGGTAAGCACAGATACGCAGTATTTT. Protein sequence: CASSPWDRVSTDTQYF.

This sequence joins TRBV6-5 and TRBJ1-1, with 11 bases lining up with TRBD1. Germline CDR1 MNHEY, CDR2 SVGAGI. The CDR3 covers 15 residues. J gave up 4 bases and V 0 bases, and 1 base lay outside the gene matches. The CDR3 region has the DNA TGTGCCAGCAGTTACTCGGACAGGGGGCCCACTGAAGCTTTCTTT. Translated: CASSYSDRGPTEAFF.

Concerning this clone itself: The identical CDR3 is also encoded by other nucleotide sequences in the sample. J is TRBJ2-2 and V is TRBV5-1; D is unclear. V lost 0 bases and J 4 bases, leaving 7 bases between the germline ends. The CDR3 consists of 14 residues. Looked up from germline, CDR1 is SGHRS and CDR2 is YFSETQ. This CDR3 is CASSLDRVTGELFF. CDR3 DNA sequence: TGCGCCAGCAGCTTGGACAGAGTCACCGGGGAGCTGTTTTTT. The full variable domain, with the rest looked up from reference TRBV5-1 and TRBJ2-2, is KAGVTQTPRYLIKTRGQQVTLSCSPISGHRSVSWYQQTPGQGLQFLFEYFSETQRNKGNFPGRFSGRQFSNSRSEMNVSTLELGDSALYLCASSLDRVTGELFFGEGSRLTVL.

This chain links TRBV27 with TRBJ1-3; 7 positions match TRBD1. V dropped 5 bases and J dropped 7; count of bases not matched to a gene: 11. CDR1 MNHEY and CDR2 SMNVEV come from the germline V gene (reference sequence). The CDR3 contains 15 residues. DNA of the CDR3: TGTGCCAGCAGTAGGGGACAGCCAAGAAGCAACACCATATATTTT. Translation: CASSRGQPRSNTIYF.

The chain couples TRBV5-4 to TRBJ1-1, with D perhaps matching TRBD1 (6 bases). The CDR3 is 13 residues long. CDR1 is SGHNT and CDR2 is YYREEE in the germline V gene (reference sequence). Between the trimmed V and J ends, which lost 7 bases and 1 base, there was a span of 11 bases. The CDR3 DNA reads TGTGCCAGCGGTGCGGACAGGAACACTGAAGCTTTCTTT. Translating it yields CASGADRNTEAFF.

In this sample, this clone turned up a few times. The chain uses TRBV28 and TRBJ2-7; TRBD1 might be the D (5 bases). Trimming took 5 bases from V and 6 from J, leaving 11 bases between them. This CDR3 has 12 residues. Germline V gene data show CDR1 as MDHEN and CDR2 as SYDVKM. The CDR3 sequence is CASSKQVPEQYF. For the CDR3, the DNA is TGTGCCAGCAGTAAACAGGTCCCCGAGCAGTACTTC.

The rearrangement links TRBV9 to TRBJ2-1; D may be TRBD2 (7 bases). Germline-derived CDR1 and CDR2 are SGDLS and YYNGEE. The CDR3 length is 15 residues. Deletions cut 0 bases from V and 8 bases from J, with 15 bases between. This CDR3 is CASSVVRGGLDEQFF. CDR3 DNA sequence: TGTGCCAGCAGCGTAGTTAGGGGGGGATTGGATGAGCAGTTCTTC. The variable domain in full, with the rest retrieved from reference TRBV9 and TRBJ2-1, is DSGVTQTPKHLITATGQRVTLRCSPRSGDLSVYWYQQSLDQGLQFLIQYYNGEERAKGNILERFSAQQFPDLHSELNLSSLELGDSALYFCASSVVRGGLDEQFFGPGTRLTVL.

The chain uses TRBV7-9 and TRBJ2-3; 8 bases are a match to TRBD2. The trim removed 8 bases at V and 2 bases at J, leaving 9 bases unmatched. Germline CDR1 reads SEHNR; CDR2 reads FQNEAQ (reference sequence). The CDR3 contains 15 residues. CDR3 nucleotide sequence: TGTGCCAGCGGGTTAGCGGGGCGCCCCACAGATACGCAGTATTTT. Its translation: CASGLAGRPTDTQYF.

The chain employs TRBV11-2 and TRBJ1-2, with D unclear. CDR3 length: 13 residues. Germline V lookup: CDR1 SGHAT, CDR2 FQNNGV. Between the trimmed V and J ends, which lost 5 bases and 8 bases, there was a span of 15 bases. CDR3 in amino acids: CASSPSPSIGYTF. Here the CDR3 DNA reads TGTGCCAGCAGCCCCTCCCCCAGTATCGGCTACACCTTC.

The V and J genes are TRBV6-5 and TRBJ1-2, with D maybe TRBD1 (6 bases). Germline CDR1 is MNHEY and CDR2 is SVGAGI. The CDR3 is made up of 12 amino acids. V shed 11 bases and J shed 8 bases, with 18 bases lying between them. CDR3 nucleotides: TGTGCCGCAGCTCCCGAAGGGGGAGGCTACACCTTC. Its protein product is CAAAPEGGGYTF.

This chain uses TRBV14 with TRBJ2-1; D remains unclear. The CDR3 spans 15 residues. Germline V gene lookup returns CDR1 SGHDN and CDR2 FVKESK. Trimming stripped 2 bases from V and 8 bases from J, with 16 bases between. The CDR3, as DNA: TGTGCCAGCAGCCAATATTATAGGCTTCGGGATGAGCAGTTCTTC. Translation gives CASSQYYRLRDEQFF.

The genes are TRBV27 and TRBJ2-1; weak D call: TRBD1 (5 bases). Germline CDR1 MNHEY, CDR2 SMNVEV (reference sequence). The CDR3 consists of 15 residues. V lost 2 bases to trimming and J lost 8 bases, with 16 bases between them. In nucleotides, the CDR3 is TGTGCCAGCAGTTTAGGTGCAGGGATTTTTGATGAGCAGTTCTTC. It yields the protein CASSLGAGIFDEQFF.

This clone was counted once. The chain carries TRBV7-9 and TRBJ2-1, with D possibly being TRBD1 (6 bases). With 5 bases removed from V and 9 bases from J, the gap between germline ends came to 20 bases. Germline CDR1 SEHNR, CDR2 FQNEAQ (reference sequence). The CDR3 totals 15 residues. In nucleotides, the CDR3 is TGTGCCAGCAGCGCCCAAGCTGGCATCAGGGGTGAGCAGTTCTTC. Translated: CASSAQAGIRGEQFF. The full variable domain, in which reference TRBV7-9 and TRBJ2-1 provide the parts outside the CDR3, is DTGVSQNPRHKITKRGQNVTFRCDPISEHNRLYWYRQTLGQGPEFLTYFQNEAQLEKSRLLSDRFSAERPKGSFSTLEIQRTEQGDSAMYLCASSAQAGIRGEQFFGPGTRLTVL.